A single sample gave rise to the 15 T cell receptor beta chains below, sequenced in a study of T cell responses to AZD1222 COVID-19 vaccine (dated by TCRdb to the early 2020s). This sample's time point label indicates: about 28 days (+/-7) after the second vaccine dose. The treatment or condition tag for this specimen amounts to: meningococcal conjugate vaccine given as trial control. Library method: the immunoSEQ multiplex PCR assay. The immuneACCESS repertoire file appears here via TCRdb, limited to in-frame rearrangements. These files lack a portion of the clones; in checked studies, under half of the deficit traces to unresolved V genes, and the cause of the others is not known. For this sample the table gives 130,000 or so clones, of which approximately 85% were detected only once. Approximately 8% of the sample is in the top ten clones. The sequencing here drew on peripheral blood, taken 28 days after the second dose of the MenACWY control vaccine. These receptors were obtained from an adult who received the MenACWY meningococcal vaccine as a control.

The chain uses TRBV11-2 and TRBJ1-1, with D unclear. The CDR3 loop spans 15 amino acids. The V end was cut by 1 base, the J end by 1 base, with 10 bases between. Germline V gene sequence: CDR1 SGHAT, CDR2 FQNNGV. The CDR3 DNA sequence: TGTGCCAGCAGCTTAGCGGGCGCACCGAACACTGAAGCTTTCTTT. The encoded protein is CASSLAGAPNTEAFF.

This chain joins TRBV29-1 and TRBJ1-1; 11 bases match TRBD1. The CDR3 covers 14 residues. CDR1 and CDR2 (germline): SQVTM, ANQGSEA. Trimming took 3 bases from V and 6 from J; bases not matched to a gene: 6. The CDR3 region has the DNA TGCAGCGTTGACTCCGGGACAGGGGGATCTGAAGCTTTCTTT. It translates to CSVDSGTGGSEAFF.

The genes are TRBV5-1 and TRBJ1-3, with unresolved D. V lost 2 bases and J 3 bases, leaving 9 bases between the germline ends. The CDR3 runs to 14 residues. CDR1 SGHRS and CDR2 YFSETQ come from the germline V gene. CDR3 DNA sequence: TGCGCCAGCAGCTTAGAGGGAGGTGGAAACACCATATATTTT. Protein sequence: CASSLEGGGNTIYF.

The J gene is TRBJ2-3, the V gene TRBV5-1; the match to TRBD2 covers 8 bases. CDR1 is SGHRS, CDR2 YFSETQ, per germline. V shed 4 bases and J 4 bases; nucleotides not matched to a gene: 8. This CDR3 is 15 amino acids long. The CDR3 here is CASSLGWRGADTQYF. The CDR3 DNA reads TGCGCCAGCAGCCTTGGATGGCGGGGGGCAGATACGCAGTATTTT. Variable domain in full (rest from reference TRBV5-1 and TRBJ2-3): KAGVTQTPRYLIKTRGQQVTLSCSPISGHRSVSWYQQTPGQGLQFLFEYFSETQRNKGNFPGRFSGRQFSNSRSEMNVSTLELGDSALYLCASSLGWRGADTQYFGPGTRLTVL.

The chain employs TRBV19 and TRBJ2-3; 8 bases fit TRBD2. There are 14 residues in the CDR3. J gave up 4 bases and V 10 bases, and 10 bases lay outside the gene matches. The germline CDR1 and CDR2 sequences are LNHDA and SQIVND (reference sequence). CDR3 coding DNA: TGTGCCACGGCGGGGCGGGGGGTTGCAGATACGCAGTATTTT. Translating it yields CATAGRGVADTQYF.

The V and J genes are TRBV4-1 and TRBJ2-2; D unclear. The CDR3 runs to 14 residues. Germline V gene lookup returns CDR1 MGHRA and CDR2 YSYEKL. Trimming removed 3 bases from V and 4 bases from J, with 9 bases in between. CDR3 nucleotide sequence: TGCGCCAGCAGCCATCCGTGGGGCACCGGGGAGCTGTTTTTT. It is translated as CASSHPWGTGELFF.

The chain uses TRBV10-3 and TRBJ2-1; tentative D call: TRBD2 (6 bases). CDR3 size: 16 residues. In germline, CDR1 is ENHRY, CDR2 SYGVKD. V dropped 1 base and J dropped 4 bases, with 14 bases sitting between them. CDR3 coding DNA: TGTGCCATCAGTGAGTTTGGAGGGAGTTTGTACAATGAGCAGTTCTTC. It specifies CAISEFGGSLYNEQFF.

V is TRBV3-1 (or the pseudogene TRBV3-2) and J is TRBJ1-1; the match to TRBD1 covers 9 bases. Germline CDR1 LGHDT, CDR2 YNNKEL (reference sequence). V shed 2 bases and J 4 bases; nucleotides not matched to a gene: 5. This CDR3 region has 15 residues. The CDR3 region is CASSQRPTGGTEAFF. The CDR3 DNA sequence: TGTGCCAGCAGCCAAAGACCGACAGGGGGCACTGAAGCTTTCTTT.

CDR3 sequence reads: CASSSAGTLQETQYF. The DNA for the CDR3 is TGTGCCAGCAGTTCAGCCGGGACACTGCAAGAGACCCAGTACTTC. This chain joins TRBV27 and TRBJ2-5, with a tentative D call TRBD1 (6 bases). CDR3 length: 15 residues. V was trimmed by 4 bases and J by 2 bases, leaving 14 bases between them. Looked up from germline, CDR1 is MNHEY and CDR2 is SMNVEV (reference sequence).

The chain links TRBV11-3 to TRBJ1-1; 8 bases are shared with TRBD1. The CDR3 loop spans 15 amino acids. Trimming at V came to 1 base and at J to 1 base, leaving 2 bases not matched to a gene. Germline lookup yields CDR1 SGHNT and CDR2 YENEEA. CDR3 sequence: CASSLGQGANTEAFF. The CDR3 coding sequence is TGTGCCAGCAGCTTAGGTCAGGGGGCGAACACTGAAGCTTTCTTT.

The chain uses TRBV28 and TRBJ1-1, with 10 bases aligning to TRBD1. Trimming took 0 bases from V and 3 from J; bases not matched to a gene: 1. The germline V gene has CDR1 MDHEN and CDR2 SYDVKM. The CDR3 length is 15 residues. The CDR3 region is CASSLWGTGDTEAFF. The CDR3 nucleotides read TGTGCCAGCAGTTTATGGGGGACAGGGGACACTGAAGCTTTCTTT.

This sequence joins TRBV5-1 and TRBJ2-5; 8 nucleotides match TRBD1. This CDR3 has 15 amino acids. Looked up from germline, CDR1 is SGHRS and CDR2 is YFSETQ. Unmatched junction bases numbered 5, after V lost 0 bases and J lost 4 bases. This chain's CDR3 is CASSLVGQVGETQYF. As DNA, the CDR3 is TGCGCCAGCAGCTTGGTGGGACAGGTAGGAGAGACCCAGTACTTC.

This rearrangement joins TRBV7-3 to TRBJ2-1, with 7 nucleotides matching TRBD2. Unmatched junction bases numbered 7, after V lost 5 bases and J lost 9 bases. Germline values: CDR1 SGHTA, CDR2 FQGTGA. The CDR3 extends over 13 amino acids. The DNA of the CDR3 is TGTGCCAGCAGCCCAACACTAGCGACTGAGCAGTTCTTC. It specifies CASSPTLATEQFF.

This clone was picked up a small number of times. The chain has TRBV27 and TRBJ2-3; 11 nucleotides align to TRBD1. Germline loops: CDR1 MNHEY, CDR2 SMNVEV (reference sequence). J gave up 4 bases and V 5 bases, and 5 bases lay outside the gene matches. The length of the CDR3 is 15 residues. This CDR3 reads CASSLGQGASDTQYF. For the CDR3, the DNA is TGTGCCAGCAGTCTAGGACAGGGGGCCTCAGATACGCAGTATTTT.

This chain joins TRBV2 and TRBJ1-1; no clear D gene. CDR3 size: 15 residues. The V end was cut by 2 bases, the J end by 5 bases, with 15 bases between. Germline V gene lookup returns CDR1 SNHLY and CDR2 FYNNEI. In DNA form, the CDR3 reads TGTGCCAGCAGTGAATCTCGAGGAGGGAAAACTGAAGCTTTCTTT. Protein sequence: CASSESRGGKTEAFF. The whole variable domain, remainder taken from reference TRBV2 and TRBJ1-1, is EPEVTQTPSHQVTQMGQEVILRCVPISNHLYFYWYRQILGQKVEFLVSFYNNEISEKSEIFDDQFSVERPDGSNFTLKIRSTKLEDSAMYFCASSESRGGKTEAFFGQGTRLTVV.